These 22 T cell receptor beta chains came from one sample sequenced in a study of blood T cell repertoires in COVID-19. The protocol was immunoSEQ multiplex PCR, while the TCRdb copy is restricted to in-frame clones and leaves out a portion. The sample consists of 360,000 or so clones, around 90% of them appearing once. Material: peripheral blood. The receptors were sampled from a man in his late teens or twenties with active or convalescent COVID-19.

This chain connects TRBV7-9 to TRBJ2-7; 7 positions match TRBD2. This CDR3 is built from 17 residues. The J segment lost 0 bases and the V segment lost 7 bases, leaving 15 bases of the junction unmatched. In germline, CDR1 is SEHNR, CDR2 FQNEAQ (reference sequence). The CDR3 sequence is CASTRRGVELSSYEQYF. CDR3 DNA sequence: TGTGCCAGCACCCGTCGGGGGGTGGAACTCAGCTCCTACGAGCAGTACTTC.

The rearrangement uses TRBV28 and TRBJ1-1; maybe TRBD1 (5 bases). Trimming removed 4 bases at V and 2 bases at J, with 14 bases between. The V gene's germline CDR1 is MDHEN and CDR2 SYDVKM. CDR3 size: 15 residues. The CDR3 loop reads CASSSRGRANTEAFF. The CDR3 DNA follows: TGTGCCAGCAGTTCCCGCGGCAGGGCCAACACTGAAGCTTTCTTT.

CDR3 protein: CASSVTGGASTEAFF. The CDR3 region has the DNA TGTGCCAGCAGTGTAACAGGGGGCGCGAGCACTGAAGCTTTCTTT. V is TRBV25-1 and J is TRBJ1-1; 9 bases map to TRBD1. Germline V lookup: CDR1 MGHDK, CDR2 SYGVNS. CDR3 length: 15 residues. Trimming took 4 bases from V and 4 from J; bases not matched to a gene: 7.

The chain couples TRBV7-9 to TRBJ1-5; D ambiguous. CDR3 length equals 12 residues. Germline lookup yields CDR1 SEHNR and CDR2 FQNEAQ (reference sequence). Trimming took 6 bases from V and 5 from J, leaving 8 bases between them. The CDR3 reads CASSYRDQPQHF. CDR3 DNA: TGTGCCAGCAGTTATCGAGATCAGCCCCAGCATTTT.

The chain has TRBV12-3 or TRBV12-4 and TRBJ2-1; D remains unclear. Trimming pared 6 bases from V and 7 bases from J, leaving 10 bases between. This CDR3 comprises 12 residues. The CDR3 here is CASSRPGNEQFF. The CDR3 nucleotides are TGTGCCAGCAGCCGTCCAGGTAATGAGCAGTTCTTC.

The CDR3 nucleotides are TGTGCCAGCAGTTCGGACTACGTGAGCTCCTACGAGCAGTACTTC. This translates into CASSSDYVSSYEQYF. This chain links TRBV6-2 or TRBV6-3 with TRBJ2-7; D possibly corresponds to TRBD2 (6 bases). The germline CDR1 and CDR2 sequences are MNHEY and SVGEGT. The ends were cut back, 4 bases at V and 0 bases at J, with 13 bases in the middle. The CDR3 sequence is 15 residues long.

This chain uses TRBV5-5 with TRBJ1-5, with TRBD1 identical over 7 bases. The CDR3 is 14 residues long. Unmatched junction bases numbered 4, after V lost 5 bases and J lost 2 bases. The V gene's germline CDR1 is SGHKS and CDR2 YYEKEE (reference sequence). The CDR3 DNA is TGTGCCAGCAGGACAGGGTTTGGCAATCAGCCCCAGCATTTT. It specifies CASRTGFGNQPQHF.

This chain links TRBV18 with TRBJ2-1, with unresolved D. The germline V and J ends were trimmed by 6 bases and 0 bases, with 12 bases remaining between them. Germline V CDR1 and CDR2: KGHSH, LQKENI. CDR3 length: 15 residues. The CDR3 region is CASSTVLSSYNEQFF. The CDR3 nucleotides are TGTGCCAGCTCGACTGTACTTAGCTCCTACAATGAGCAGTTCTTC. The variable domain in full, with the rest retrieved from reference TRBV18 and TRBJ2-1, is NAGVMQNPRHLVRRRGQEARLRCSPMKGHSHVYWYRQLPEEGLKFMVYLQKENIIDESGMPKERFSAEFPKEGPSILRIQQVVRGDSAAYFCASSTVLSSYNEQFFGPGTRLTVL.

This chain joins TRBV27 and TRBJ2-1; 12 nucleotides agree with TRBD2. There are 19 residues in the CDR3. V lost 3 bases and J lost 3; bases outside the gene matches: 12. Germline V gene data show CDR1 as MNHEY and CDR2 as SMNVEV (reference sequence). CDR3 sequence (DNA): TGTGCCAGCAGTTTCAGACTAGCGGGAGCCAGATTTTACTACAATGAGCAGTTCTTC. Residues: CASSFRLAGARFYYNEQFF.

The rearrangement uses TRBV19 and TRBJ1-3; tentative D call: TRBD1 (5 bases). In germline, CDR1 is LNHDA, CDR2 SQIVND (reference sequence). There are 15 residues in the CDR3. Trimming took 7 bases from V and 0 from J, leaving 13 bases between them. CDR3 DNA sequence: TGTGCCAGTACAAAGGAGGGGATCTCTGGAAACACCATATATTTT. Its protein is CASTKEGISGNTIYF.

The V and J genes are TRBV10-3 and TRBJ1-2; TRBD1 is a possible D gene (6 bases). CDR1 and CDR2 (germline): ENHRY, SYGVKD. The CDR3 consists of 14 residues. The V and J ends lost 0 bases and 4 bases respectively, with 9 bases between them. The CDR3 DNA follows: TGTGCCATCAGTGAGTCAGGGACAATCTATGGCTACACCTTC. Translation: CAISESGTIYGYTF.

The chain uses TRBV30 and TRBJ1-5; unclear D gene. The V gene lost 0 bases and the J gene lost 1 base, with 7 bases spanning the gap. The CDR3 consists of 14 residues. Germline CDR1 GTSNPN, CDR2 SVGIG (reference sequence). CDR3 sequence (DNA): TGTGCCTGGAGTGTAACAGTAAGCAATCAGCCCCAGCATTTT. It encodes CAWSVTVSNQPQHF.

This chain's CDR3 is CASSFIRDRGQETQYF. As DNA, the CDR3 is TGTGCCAGCAGTTTTATACGGGACAGGGGCCAAGAGACCCAGTACTTC. V is TRBV6-7 and J is TRBJ2-5; 10 bases line up with TRBD1. TRBV6-7 is marked as an open reading frame, function uncertain. CDR3 length equals 16 residues. Germline trimming cut 4 bases from V and 1 base from J; bases unmatched to any gene: 6.

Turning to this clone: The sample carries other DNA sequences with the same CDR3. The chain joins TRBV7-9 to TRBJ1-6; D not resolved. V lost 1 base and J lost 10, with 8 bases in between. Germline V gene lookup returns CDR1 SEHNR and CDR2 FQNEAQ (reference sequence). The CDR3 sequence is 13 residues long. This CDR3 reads CASSLGGGSPLHF. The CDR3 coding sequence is TGTGCCAGCAGCTTAGGAGGCGGGTCACCCCTCCACTTT.

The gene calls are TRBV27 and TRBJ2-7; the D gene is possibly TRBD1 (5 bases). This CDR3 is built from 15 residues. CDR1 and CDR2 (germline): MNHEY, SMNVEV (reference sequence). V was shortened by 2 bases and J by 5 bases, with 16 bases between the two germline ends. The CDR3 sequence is CASSLNPQGMDEQYF. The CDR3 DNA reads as TGTGCCAGCAGTTTAAACCCTCAGGGTATGGACGAGCAGTACTTC.

CDR3: CASTPGAGQPQHF. The CDR3 bases are TGTGCCAGCACCCCAGGGGCAGGGCAGCCCCAGCATTTT. This chain joins TRBV6-5 and TRBJ1-5; D is perhaps TRBD1 (6 bases). The CDR3 is 13 amino acids. V was shortened by 7 bases and J by 7 bases, with 14 bases between the two germline ends. Germline V gene lookup returns CDR1 MNHEY and CDR2 SVGAGI.

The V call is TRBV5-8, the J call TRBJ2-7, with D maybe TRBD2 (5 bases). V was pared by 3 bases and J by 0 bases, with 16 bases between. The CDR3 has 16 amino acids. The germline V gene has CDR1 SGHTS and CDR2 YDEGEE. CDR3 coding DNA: TGTGCCAGCAGCTCTAAACTAGGATCAGGCTCCTACGAGCAGTACTTC. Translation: CASSSKLGSGSYEQYF.

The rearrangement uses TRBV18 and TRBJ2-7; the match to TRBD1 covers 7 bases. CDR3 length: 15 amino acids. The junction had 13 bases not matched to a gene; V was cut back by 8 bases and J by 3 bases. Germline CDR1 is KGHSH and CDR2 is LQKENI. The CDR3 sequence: CASTLLGGSDYEQYF. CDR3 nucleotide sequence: TGTGCCAGCACCCTTTTAGGGGGCTCTGACTACGAGCAGTACTTC.

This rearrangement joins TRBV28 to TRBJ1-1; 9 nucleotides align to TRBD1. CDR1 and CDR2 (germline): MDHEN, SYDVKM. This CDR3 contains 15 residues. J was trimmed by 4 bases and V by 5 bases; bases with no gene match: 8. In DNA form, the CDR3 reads TGTGCCAGCAGTAGCATGGGACAGGGTGGCACTGAAGCTTTCTTT. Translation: CASSSMGQGGTEAFF.

CDR3 in DNA: TGTGCCACCAGTGATACAACCGGGACAGGGGGCTACGAGCAGTACTTC. Encoded protein: CATSDTTGTGGYEQYF. The chain couples TRBV24-1 to TRBJ2-7, with 11 bases matching TRBD1. This CDR3 has 16 amino acids. Germline CDR1 KGHDR, CDR2 SFDVKD. V lost 3 bases and J lost 3; bases outside the gene matches: 6.

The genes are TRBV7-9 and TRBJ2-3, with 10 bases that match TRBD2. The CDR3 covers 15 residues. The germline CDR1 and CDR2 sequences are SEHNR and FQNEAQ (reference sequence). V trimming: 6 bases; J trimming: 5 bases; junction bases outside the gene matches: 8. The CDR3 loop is CASRGTSGKLDTQYF. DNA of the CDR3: TGTGCCAGCAGGGGAACTAGCGGGAAACTAGATACGCAGTATTTT.

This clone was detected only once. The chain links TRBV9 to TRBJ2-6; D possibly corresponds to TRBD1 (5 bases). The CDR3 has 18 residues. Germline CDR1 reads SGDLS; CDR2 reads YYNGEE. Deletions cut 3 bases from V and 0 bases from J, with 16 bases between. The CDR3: CASSGLRGKSSGANVLTF. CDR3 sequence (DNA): TGTGCCAGCAGCGGCCTTAGGGGCAAGAGCTCTGGGGCCAACGTCCTGACTTTC.